These 9 T cell receptor beta chains share one sample of origin, sequenced in a study of blood T cells in healthy people across ages. It was with a sample-barcoded 5' primer and a J-beta primer mix that a second PCR of about 7 to 12 cycles was run. Each CDR3 protein is one row after TCRdb ran MiXCR on the 5' RACE reads. The sample yields some 1.4 million distinct CDR3 sequences, about 43% seen once. Sequencing was carried out using blood. Receptor source: a woman between 18 and 29 years old in good health.

The chain combines TRBV6-5 with TRBJ2-7; TRBD1 matches at 7 bases. Germline V gene data show CDR1 as MNHEY and CDR2 as SVGAGI. V shed 6 bases and J 5 bases; nucleotides not matched to a gene: 13. The CDR3 has 15 amino acids. CDR3 sequence: CASRTYDRVEDEQYF. In DNA, the CDR3 is TGTGCCAGCAGAACTTACGACAGGGTCGAAGACGAGCAGTACTTC.

In this sample, this clonotype turned up a few times. V is TRBV6-6 and J is TRBJ1-2, with no clear D. Germline V gene data show CDR1 as MNHNY and CDR2 as SVGAGI (reference sequence). The CDR3 runs 13 residues. Trimming removed 11 bases at V and 5 bases at J, with 18 bases between. This chain's CDR3 is CAANSEVLYGYTF. DNA of the CDR3: TGTGCCGCAAACTCGGAGGTTCTTTATGGCTACACCTTC.

This clonotype has a handful of counts. The chain employs TRBV28 and TRBJ2-6, with no clear D. Trimming took off 3 bases at V and 2 bases at J, with 8 bases between the two ends. Germline loops: CDR1 MDHEN, CDR2 SYDVKM. There are 15 residues in the CDR3. CDR3 amino acids: CASSFGRPGANVLTF. The CDR3 DNA reads as TGTGCCAGCAGTTTTGGTAGGCCTGGGGCCAACGTCCTGACTTTC.

The V and J genes are TRBV12-3 or TRBV12-4 and TRBJ2-5, with D unresolved. The V gene lost 3 bases and the J gene lost 11 bases, with 13 bases spanning the gap. This CDR3 is 12 amino acids long. CDR3: CASSFTQNEQYF. The CDR3 DNA sequence: TGTGCCAGCAGTTTCACCCAGAATGAGCAGTACTTC.

The gene calls are TRBV7-3 and TRBJ2-1; 8 nucleotides match TRBD2. Trimming cost V 4 bases and J 1 base; bases outside gene matches: 3. The CDR3 is made up of 15 amino acids. Germline lookup yields CDR1 SGHTA and CDR2 FQGTGA. This CDR3 is CASSSPGGSYNEQFF. CDR3 nucleotides: TGTGCCAGCAGCTCTCCGGGGGGGTCCTACAATGAGCAGTTCTTC.

This clonotype was seen a few times. The DNA of the CDR3 is TGTGCCAGCAGCCAAGGGGGCAGGAATCAGCCCCAGCATTTT. Encoded protein: CASSQGGRNQPQHF. The V call is TRBV14, the J call TRBJ1-5; D might be TRBD1 (5 bases). This CDR3 contains 14 residues. Germline V gene lookup returns CDR1 SGHDN and CDR2 FVKESK. Trimming left V 1 base short and J 4 bases short, with 8 bases between. Supplemented by reference TRBV14 and TRBJ1-5, the full variable domain reads EAGVTQFPSHSVIEKGQTVTLRCDPISGHDNLYWYRRVMGKEIKFLLHFVKESKQDESGMPNNRFLAERTGGTYSTLKVQPAELEDSGVYFCASSQGGRNQPQHFGDGTRLSIL.

A word on this clonotype: This clone may be a read error of a much larger clone one base away. CDR3 region: CASTPPSRVTERYF. The CDR3 DNA follows: TGTGCCAGCACCCCCCCGAGCCGGGTAACTGAGCGGTACTTC. The chain employs TRBV28 and TRBJ2-7, with no clear D. CDR3 length equals 14 residues. Per the germline V gene, CDR1 is MDHEN and CDR2 is SYDVKM. Full variable domain (outside the CDR3, taken from reference TRBV28 and TRBJ2-7): DVKVTQSSRYLVKRTGEKVFLECVQDMDHENMFWYRQDPGLGLRLIYFSYDVKMKEKGDIPEGYSVSREKKERFSLILESASTNQTSMYLCASTPPSRVTERYFGPGTRLTVT.

The chain has TRBV7-2 and TRBJ1-1; 7 bases agree with TRBD1. Trimming removed 6 bases from V and 6 bases from J; junction bases left unmatched: 7. This CDR3 contains 13 residues. Germline CDR1 SGHTA, CDR2 FQGNSA. The CDR3, as DNA: TGTGCCAGCAGACCAACAGGGGCTTCTGAAGCTTTCTTT. It is translated as CASRPTGASEAFF.

The chain employs TRBV6-1 and TRBJ2-7; no reliable D call. The J call may be incorrect, as the DNA end agrees better with TRBJ2-5. The CDR3 has 14 amino acids. Per germline, CDR1 MNHNS and CDR2 SASEGT. The CDR3 protein is CASSDRGRLRTQYF. DNA for the CDR3: TGTGCCAGCAGTGACCGCGGCCGTCTTCGGACCCAGTACTTC.